Shown below are 24 T cell receptor beta chains from a single sample sequenced in a study of blood T cell repertoires in COVID-19. Method: immunoSEQ multiplex PCR; TCRdb's copy keeps in-frame clones and lacks some. The sample yields over 250,000 clones, about 91% seen once. The sequenced sample consisted of peripheral blood. Every receptor here comes from a woman aged 55 to 70 with acute or convalescent COVID-19.

The J gene is TRBJ2-7, the V gene TRBV6-5; D is ambiguous. Per the germline V gene, CDR1 is MNHEY and CDR2 is SVGAGI. The CDR3 contains 12 residues. V shed 4 bases and J shed 1 base, with 5 bases lying between them. This CDR3 reads CASSSLSYEQYF. CDR3 in DNA: TGTGCCAGCAGTTCCCTTTCCTACGAGCAGTACTTC.

V and J are TRBV11-3 and TRBJ2-7; 8 bases are a match to TRBD1. The CDR3 is 18 residues long. V dropped 0 bases and J dropped 0; count of bases not matched to a gene: 10. Germline CDR1 is SGHNT and CDR2 is YENEEA. The CDR3 sequence is CASSLELVATGGSYEQYF. For the CDR3, the DNA is TGTGCCAGCAGCTTAGAATTGGTGGCCACAGGGGGCTCCTACGAGCAGTACTTC.

This clone was observed a single time. V gene TRBV27 combines with J gene TRBJ2-2; 7 nucleotides match TRBD1. Germline V CDR1 and CDR2: MNHEY, SMNVEV (reference sequence). The CDR3 loop spans 15 amino acids. V trimming: 5 bases; J trimming: 0 bases; junction bases outside the gene matches: 3. The CDR3 DNA sequence: TGTGCCAGCAGTCTCAGGGGGACGAACACCGGGGAGCTGTTTTTT. As protein: CASSLRGTNTGELFF.

The rearrangement uses TRBV19 and TRBJ2-1; D is possibly TRBD2 (5 bases). From germline, CDR1 is LNHDA and CDR2 SQIVND (reference sequence). Trimming pared 2 bases from V and 8 bases from J, leaving 16 bases between. This CDR3 spans 15 amino acids. DNA for the CDR3: TGTGCCAGTAGTATAAGCGGAACCCCGAGGGATGAGCAGTTCTTC. Protein: CASSISGTPRDEQFF. Complete variable domain (other parts from reference TRBV19 and TRBJ2-1): DGGITQSPKYLFRKEGQNVTLSCEQNLNHDAMYWYRQDPGQGLRLIYYSQIVNDFQKGDIAEGYSVSREKKESFPLTVTSAQKNPTAFYLCASSISGTPRDEQFFGPGTRLTVL.

The chain couples TRBV25-1 to TRBJ1-1; 9 positions match TRBD1. The junction had 4 bases not matched to a gene; V was cut back by 1 base and J by 4 bases. Looked up from germline, CDR1 is MGHDK and CDR2 is SYGVNS. The CDR3 loop spans 15 amino acids. CDR3: CASSELGTGTTEAFF. The CDR3 nucleotides read TGTGCCAGCAGTGAATTAGGGACAGGGACCACTGAAGCTTTCTTT.

This chain links TRBV13 with TRBJ1-6; D is possibly TRBD1 (5 bases). V dropped 5 bases and J dropped 5 bases, with 13 bases sitting between them. The CDR3 contains 15 residues. Germline V gene data show CDR1 as PRHDT and CDR2 as FYEKMQ (reference sequence). In DNA form, the CDR3 reads TGTGCCAGCAGCGGACCGGGACTGAATAATTCACCCCTCCACTTT. The encoded protein is CASSGPGLNNSPLHF.

This chain links TRBV10-3 with TRBJ1-1; 10 bases map to TRBD1. Germline CDR1 reads ENHRY; CDR2 reads SYGVKD. The CDR3 length is 17 residues. The junction had 6 bases not matched to a gene; V was cut back by 1 base and J by 1 base. Here the CDR3 DNA reads TGTGCCATCAGTGAGTACGGGACAGGGGTGGGGAACACTGAAGCTTTCTTT. It yields the protein CAISEYGTGVGNTEAFF.

This chain links TRBV7-2 with TRBJ2-7; a possible D gene is TRBD1 (5 bases). The germline V gene encodes CDR1 SGHTA and CDR2 FQGNSA. The CDR3 consists of 14 residues. The V gene lost 3 bases and the J gene lost 1 base, with 10 bases spanning the gap. CDR3 nucleotides: TGTGCCAGCAGCTTGGAGACAGCATCCTACGAGCAGTACTTC. Residues: CASSLETASYEQYF.

This chain joins TRBV27 and TRBJ1-4; 7 positions agree with TRBD1. The CDR3 extends over 15 amino acids. The germline V gene has CDR1 MNHEY and CDR2 SMNVEV (reference sequence). The junction had 9 bases not matched to a gene; V was cut back by 5 bases and J by 6 bases. DNA of the CDR3: TGTGCCAGCAGTCCGACAGGGTTTCGGGATGAAAAACTGTTTTTT. This translates into CASSPTGFRDEKLFF.

The chain joins TRBV6-2 or TRBV6-3 to TRBJ2-1, with D tentatively TRBD1 (7 bases). Trimming left V 5 bases short and J 10 bases short, with 18 bases between. The germline V gene encodes CDR1 MNHEY and CDR2 SVGEGT. The CDR3 is 14 amino acids. Here the CDR3 reads CASSPDRAGREQFF. The CDR3 bases are TGTGCCAGCAGTCCCGACAGGGCGGGGCGGGAGCAGTTCTTC.

The chain carries TRBV27 and TRBJ2-1, with 12 bases matching TRBD2. Per germline, CDR1 MNHEY and CDR2 SMNVEV (reference sequence). The CDR3 has 15 residues. V trimming: 2 bases; J trimming: 6 bases; junction bases outside the gene matches: 2. The CDR3 sequence: CASSLLAGGRNEQFF. As DNA, the CDR3 is TGTGCCAGCAGTTTACTAGCGGGAGGGCGCAATGAGCAGTTCTTC.

This rearrangement joins TRBV28 to TRBJ1-5; no clear D gene. With 7 bases removed from V and 7 bases from J, the gap between germline ends came to 20 bases. This CDR3 spans 15 amino acids. Germline values: CDR1 MDHEN, CDR2 SYDVKM. CDR3 sequence (DNA): TGTGCCAGCACCACACCGGTGTACAGCGGACAGCCCCAGCATTTT. Translation: CASTTPVYSGQPQHF.

The gene calls are TRBV30 and TRBJ2-1, with 13 bases lining up with TRBD2. Germline values: CDR1 GTSNPN, CDR2 SVGIG (reference sequence). The CDR3 has 15 amino acids. Trimming at V came to 7 bases and at J to 10 bases, leaving 13 bases not matched to a gene. CDR3 bases: TGTGCCTCCCAATCTACTAGCGGGAGGGCGGGGGAGCAGTTCTTC. Translation gives CASQSTSGRAGEQFF.

The chain combines TRBV4-2 with TRBJ1-4; TRBD1 agrees at 9 bases. The V and J ends lost 1 base and 7 bases, in that order; junction bases with no gene match: 1. Germline V gene data show CDR1 as LGHNA and CDR2 as YNFKEQ. CDR3 size: 14 residues. The CDR3 sequence is CASSQGQGGEKLFF. DNA of the CDR3: TGTGCCAGCAGCCAAGGACAGGGGGGTGAAAAACTGTTTTTT.

The count of this clone is one. The J gene is TRBJ2-3, the V gene TRBV4-1, with TRBD2 matching over 14 bases. The length of the CDR3 is 17 residues. Unmatched junction bases numbered 8, after V lost 5 bases and J lost 4 bases. CDR1 is MGHRA and CDR2 is YSYEKL in the germline V gene. The CDR3 reads CASSGRTSGGTADTQYF. CDR3 nucleotide sequence: TGCGCCAGCAGCGGACGGACTAGCGGGGGGACGGCAGATACGCAGTATTTT.

The chain couples TRBV19 to TRBJ1-2; TRBD1 might be the D (5 bases). Germline V gene lookup returns CDR1 LNHDA and CDR2 SQIVND (reference sequence). The CDR3 consists of 15 residues. V dropped 1 base and J dropped 4 bases, with 13 bases sitting between them. CDR3 loop: CASSIARTTTYGYTF. The CDR3, as DNA: TGTGCCAGTAGTATAGCCCGGACAACTACCTATGGCTACACCTTC.

This sequence joins TRBV5-6 and TRBJ2-7; 8 nucleotides agree with TRBD1. This CDR3 contains 14 residues. CDR1 is SGHDT and CDR2 is YYEEEE in the germline V gene. V trimming: 4 bases; J trimming: 3 bases; junction bases outside the gene matches: 6. CDR3 region: CASSLTGDNYEQYF. DNA for the CDR3: TGTGCCAGCAGCCTGACAGGGGACAACTACGAGCAGTACTTC.

The chain joins TRBV7-2 to TRBJ2-1; 7 nucleotides line up with TRBD2. The length of the CDR3 is 14 residues. The germline V gene encodes CDR1 SGHTA and CDR2 FQGNSA. Trimming at V came to 1 base and at J to 7 bases, leaving 4 bases not matched to a gene. The CDR3 DNA sequence: TGTGCCAGCAGCTTAGGGCGGGAGCAGAATGAGCAGTTCTTC. It specifies CASSLGREQNEQFF.

The chain couples TRBV6-5 to TRBJ1-2; TRBD1 is a possible D gene (6 bases). The germline CDR1 and CDR2 sequences are MNHEY and SVGAGI. Trimming pared 4 bases from V and 4 bases from J, leaving 19 bases between. This CDR3 comprises 16 residues. The CDR3 DNA reads TGTGCCAGCAGTTTGGGCCTCAGGGGCAAGGTCTATGGCTACACCTTC. Translation: CASSLGLRGKVYGYTF.

The rearrangement links TRBV10-3 to TRBJ2-1; D gene ambiguous. Per germline, CDR1 ENHRY and CDR2 SYGVKD. V lost 3 bases to trimming and J lost 8 bases, with 11 bases between them. The CDR3 is made up of 13 amino acids. In nucleotides, the CDR3 is TGTGCCATCAGTGACGGCCCTCGGGATGAGCAGTTCTTC. Protein: CAISDGPRDEQFF.

The rearrangement uses TRBV19 and TRBJ2-1, with a weak D call TRBD1 (6 bases). The CDR3 covers 15 residues. Germline V lookup: CDR1 LNHDA, CDR2 SQIVND (reference sequence). V dropped 7 bases and J dropped 5 bases, with 18 bases sitting between them. Here the CDR3 reads CASKTTRTANNEQFF. The CDR3 bases are TGTGCCAGTAAGACTACAAGGACAGCTAACAATGAGCAGTTCTTC.

In its sample, this clone was seen a few times. J is TRBJ1-5 and V is TRBV3-1 (or the pseudogene TRBV3-2); unclear D gene. V was clipped by 2 bases and J by 6 bases, with 14 bases between them. This CDR3 spans 15 amino acids. Germline CDR1 LGHDT, CDR2 YNNKEL (reference sequence). Written as DNA, the CDR3 is TGTGCCAGCAGCCAACAAACGGCGTCAGGTCAGCCCCAGCATTTT. Protein: CASSQQTASGQPQHF.

This chain connects TRBV27 to TRBJ1-1, with TRBD1 matching over 8 bases. The CDR3 consists of 15 residues. V lost 2 bases, J lost 5 bases, and 7 bases stayed unmatched. From germline, CDR1 is MNHEY and CDR2 SMNVEV (reference sequence). CDR3 in amino acids: CASSLLTGGWTEAFF. The CDR3 DNA reads TGTGCCAGCAGTTTACTAACAGGGGGTTGGACTGAAGCTTTCTTT.

The rearrangement joins TRBV13 to TRBJ2-7; the D is unclear. Trimming pared 5 bases from V and 5 bases from J, leaving 10 bases between. Germline V CDR1 and CDR2: PRHDT, FYEKMQ (reference sequence). This CDR3 is built from 12 residues. CDR3 residues: CASSLWSNEQYF. The CDR3 DNA is TGTGCCAGCAGCCTTTGGTCTAACGAGCAGTACTTC.